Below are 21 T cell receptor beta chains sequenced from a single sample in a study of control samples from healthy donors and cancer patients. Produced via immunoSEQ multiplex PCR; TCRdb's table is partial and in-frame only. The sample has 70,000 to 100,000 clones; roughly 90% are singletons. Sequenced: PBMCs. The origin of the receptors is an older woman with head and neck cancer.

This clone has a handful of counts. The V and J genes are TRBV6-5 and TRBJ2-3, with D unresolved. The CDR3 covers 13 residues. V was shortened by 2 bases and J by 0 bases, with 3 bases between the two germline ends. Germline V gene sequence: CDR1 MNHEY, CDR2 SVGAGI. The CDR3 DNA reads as TGTGCCAGCAGTTACGCCAGCACAGATACGCAGTATTTT. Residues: CASSYASTDTQYF.

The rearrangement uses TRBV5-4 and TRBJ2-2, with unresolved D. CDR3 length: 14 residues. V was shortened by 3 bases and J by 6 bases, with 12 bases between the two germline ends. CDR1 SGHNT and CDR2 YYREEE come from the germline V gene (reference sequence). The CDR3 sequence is CASSYRATPGELFF. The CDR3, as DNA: TGTGCCAGCAGCTACCGGGCGACACCCGGGGAGCTGTTTTTT.

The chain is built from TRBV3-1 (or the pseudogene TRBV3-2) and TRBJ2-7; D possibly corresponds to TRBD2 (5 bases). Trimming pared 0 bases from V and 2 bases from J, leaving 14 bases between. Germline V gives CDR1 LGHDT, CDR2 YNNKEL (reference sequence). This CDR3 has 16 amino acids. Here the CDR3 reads CASSQDGVGLTYEQYF. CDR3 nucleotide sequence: TGTGCCAGCAGCCAAGATGGGGTAGGACTTACCTACGAGCAGTACTTC.

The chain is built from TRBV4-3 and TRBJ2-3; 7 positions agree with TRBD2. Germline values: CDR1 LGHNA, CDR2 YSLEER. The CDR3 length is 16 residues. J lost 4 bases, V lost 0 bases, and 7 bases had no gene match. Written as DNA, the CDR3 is TGCGCCAGCAGCCAAGATACCGGGCTAGCGGCAGATACGCAGTATTTT. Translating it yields CASSQDTGLAADTQYF.

CDR3: CASSFTTGSSGNTIYF. The CDR3 DNA reads TGTGCCAGCAGTTTTACTACAGGGAGCTCTGGAAACACCATATATTTT. The genes are TRBV7-2 and TRBJ1-3; D is possibly TRBD1 (6 bases). Germline V lookup: CDR1 SGHTA, CDR2 FQGNSA. Deletions cut 6 bases from V and 0 bases from J, with 15 bases between. The CDR3 has 16 residues.

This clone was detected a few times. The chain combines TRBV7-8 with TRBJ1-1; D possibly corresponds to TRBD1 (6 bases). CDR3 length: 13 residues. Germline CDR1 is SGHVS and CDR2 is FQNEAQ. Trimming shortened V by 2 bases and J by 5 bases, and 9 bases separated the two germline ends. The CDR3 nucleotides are TGTGCCAGCAGCTTAAAACAGGGTACTGAAGCTTTCTTT. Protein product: CASSLKQGTEAFF.

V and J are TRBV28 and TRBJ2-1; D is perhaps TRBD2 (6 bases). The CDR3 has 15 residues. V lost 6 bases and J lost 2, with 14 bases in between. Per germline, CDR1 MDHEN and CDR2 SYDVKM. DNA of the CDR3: TGTGCCAGCAGAACGGGGGTAACTACCTACAATGAGCAGTTCTTC. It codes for CASRTGVTTYNEQFF.

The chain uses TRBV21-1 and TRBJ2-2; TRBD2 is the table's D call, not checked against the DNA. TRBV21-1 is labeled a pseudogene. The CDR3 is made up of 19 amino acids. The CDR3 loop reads CASSKEGGGTPSNTGELFF. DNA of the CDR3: TGTGCCAGCAGCAAAGAAGGCGGCGGAACGCCATCGAACACCGGGGAGCTGTTTTTT.

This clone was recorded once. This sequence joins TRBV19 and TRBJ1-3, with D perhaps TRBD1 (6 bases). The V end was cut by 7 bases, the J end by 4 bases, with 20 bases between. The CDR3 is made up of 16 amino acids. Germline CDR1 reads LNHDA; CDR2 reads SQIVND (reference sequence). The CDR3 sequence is CASKGDPLRRGNTIYF. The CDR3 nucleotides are TGTGCCAGTAAGGGGGACCCACTCAGAAGGGGAAACACCATATATTTT.

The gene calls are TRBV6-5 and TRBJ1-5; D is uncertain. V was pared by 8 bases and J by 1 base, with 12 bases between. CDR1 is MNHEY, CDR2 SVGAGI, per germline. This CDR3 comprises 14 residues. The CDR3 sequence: CASAAFRSNQPQHF. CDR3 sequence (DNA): TGTGCCAGCGCGGCCTTCCGAAGCAATCAGCCCCAGCATTTT.

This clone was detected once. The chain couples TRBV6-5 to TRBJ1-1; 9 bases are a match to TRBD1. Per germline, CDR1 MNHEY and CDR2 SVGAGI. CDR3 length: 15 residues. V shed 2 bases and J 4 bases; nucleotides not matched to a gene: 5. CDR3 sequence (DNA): TGTGCCAGCAGTTACACGGGACAGGGCGGCACTGAAGCTTTCTTT. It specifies CASSYTGQGGTEAFF.

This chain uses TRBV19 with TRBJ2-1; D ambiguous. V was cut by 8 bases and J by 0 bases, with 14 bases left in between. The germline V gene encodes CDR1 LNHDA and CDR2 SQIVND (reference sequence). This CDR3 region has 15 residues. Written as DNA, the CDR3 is TGTGCCAGTTCGACGACTCGGTCCTCCTACAATGAGCAGTTCTTC. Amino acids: CASSTTRSSYNEQFF. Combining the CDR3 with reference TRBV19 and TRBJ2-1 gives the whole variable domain DGGITQSPKYLFRKEGQNVTLSCEQNLNHDAMYWYRQDPGQGLRLIYYSQIVNDFQKGDIAEGYSVSREKKESFPLTVTSAQKNPTAFYLCASSTTRSSYNEQFFGPGTRLTVL.

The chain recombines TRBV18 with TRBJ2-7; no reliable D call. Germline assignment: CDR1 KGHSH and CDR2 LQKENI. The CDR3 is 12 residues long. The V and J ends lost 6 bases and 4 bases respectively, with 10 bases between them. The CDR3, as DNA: TGTGCCAGCTCCATCAAAGAATACGAGCAGTACTTC. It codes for CASSIKEYEQYF.

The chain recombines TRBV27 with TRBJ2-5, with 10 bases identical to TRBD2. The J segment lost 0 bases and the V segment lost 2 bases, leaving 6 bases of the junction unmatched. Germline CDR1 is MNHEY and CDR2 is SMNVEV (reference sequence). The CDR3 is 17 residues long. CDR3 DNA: TGTGCCAGCAGTTTAACGGGACTAGCGCTGTACCAAGAGACCCAGTACTTC. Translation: CASSLTGLALYQETQYF.

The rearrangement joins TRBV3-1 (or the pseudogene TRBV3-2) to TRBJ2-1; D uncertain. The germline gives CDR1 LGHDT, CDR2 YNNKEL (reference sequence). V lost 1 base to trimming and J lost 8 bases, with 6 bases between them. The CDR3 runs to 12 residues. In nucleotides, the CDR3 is TGTGCCAGCAGCCAAGTAGGGTATGAGCAGTTCTTC. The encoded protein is CASSQVGYEQFF.

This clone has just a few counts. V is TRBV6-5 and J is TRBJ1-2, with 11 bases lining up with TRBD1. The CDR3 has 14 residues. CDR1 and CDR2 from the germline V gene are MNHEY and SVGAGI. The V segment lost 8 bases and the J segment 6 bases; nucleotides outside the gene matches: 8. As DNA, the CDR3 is TGTGCCAGCGGCCCGGGACAGGGGGTAGATGGCTACACCTTC. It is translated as CASGPGQGVDGYTF.

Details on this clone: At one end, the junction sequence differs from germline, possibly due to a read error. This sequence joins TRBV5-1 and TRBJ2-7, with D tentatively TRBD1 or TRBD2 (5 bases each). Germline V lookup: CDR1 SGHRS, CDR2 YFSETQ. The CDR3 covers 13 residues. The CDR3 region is CASGDLQDYEQHF. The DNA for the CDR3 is TGCGCCAGCGGGGACCTACAAGACTACGAGCAGCACTTC.

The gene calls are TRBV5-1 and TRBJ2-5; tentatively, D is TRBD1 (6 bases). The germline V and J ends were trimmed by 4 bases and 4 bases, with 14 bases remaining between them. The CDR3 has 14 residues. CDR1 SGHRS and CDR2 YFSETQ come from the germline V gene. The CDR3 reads CASSEDQGRETQYF. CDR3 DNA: TGCGCCAGCAGCGAGGACCAGGGGAGAGAGACCCAGTACTTC.

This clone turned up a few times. The CDR3 loop is CSVEGWGDGYTF. CDR3 sequence (DNA): TGCAGCGTTGAAGGATGGGGTGACGGCTACACCTTC. This chain uses TRBV29-1 with TRBJ1-2; no firm D call. The germline V gene encodes CDR1 SQVTM and CDR2 ANQGSEA. The CDR3 is 12 residues long. V dropped 1 base and J dropped 8 bases, with 11 bases sitting between them.

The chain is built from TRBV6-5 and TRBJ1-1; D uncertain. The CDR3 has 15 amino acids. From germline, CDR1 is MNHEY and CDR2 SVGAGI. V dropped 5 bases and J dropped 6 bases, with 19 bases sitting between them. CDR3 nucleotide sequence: TGTGCCAGCAGTCCAACCCGGTCTCTAAAGTCTGAAGCTTTCTTT. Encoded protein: CASSPTRSLKSEAFF.

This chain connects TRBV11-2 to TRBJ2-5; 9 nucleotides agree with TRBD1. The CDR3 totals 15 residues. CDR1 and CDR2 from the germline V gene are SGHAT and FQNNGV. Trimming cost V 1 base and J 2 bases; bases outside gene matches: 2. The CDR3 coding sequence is TGTGCCAGCAGCTTAGTCGGGACAGGGCAAGAGACCCAGTACTTC. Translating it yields CASSLVGTGQETQYF.